This section outlines one T cell receptor beta chain sequence together with its context. This CDR3 is built from 16 residues. This specimen belongs to a study of blood T cell repertoires in COVID-19. In the study overall: Both acute and convalescent COVID-19 samples were obtained from the United States, Italy and Spain. PBMCs, B-cell-depleted T cells, or T cells provided the cDNA or gDNA that made up the material.

In the original analysis: Amplifying reference gene primers gave estimates of nucleated cell counts. Clones were read by immunoSEQ multiplex PCR, and TCRdb kept only the in-frame ones, dropping some. That table is the source of V, J and clone size, and D and trimming were worked out from the DNA. This sample has 120,000 to 150,000 clones, with 80% to 90% found just once. What was sequenced was peripheral blood. The chain employs TRBV12-1 and TRBJ2-5; the D call of TRBD2 is as the table states it, not checked on the DNA. TRBV12-1 is labeled a pseudogene. This TCR was sampled from a woman in her forties or fifties with acute or convalescent COVID-19. CDR3 coding DNA: TGTGCCAGCAGCTTTGCGCCTGAAGGACTCCAAGAGACCCAGTACTTC. It translates to CASSFAPEGLQETQYF.